These 4 T cell receptor beta chains were sequenced from one sample in a study of CD8+ T cells in alopecia areata. It was cDNA, reverse transcribed from extracted RNA, that served as the sequencing template. Produced via immunoSEQ multiplex PCR; TCRdb's table is partial and in-frame only. The table lists roughly 140,000 clones, 62% of them singletons. Source material: CD8+ T cells sorted from blood. The source of these receptors is a human donor in good health.

Remarks on this clone: The same CDR3 also results from other DNA sequences found in this sample. The chain joins TRBV20-1 to TRBJ2-7; unclear D gene. The CDR3 covers 11 residues. Trimming pared 0 bases from V and 4 bases from J, leaving 4 bases between. Per germline, CDR1 DFQATT and CDR2 SNEGSKA (reference sequence). The CDR3 DNA sequence: TGCAGTGCTAGAGATCCTTACGAGCAGTACTTC. Translated, it gives CSARDPYEQYF.

The chain uses TRBV11-2 and TRBJ2-7; TRBD2 matches 10 bases. Germline V lookup: CDR1 SGHAT, CDR2 FQNNGV. After removal of 5 bases from V and 4 bases from J, the junction contained 8 bases not matched to a gene. The CDR3 loop spans 15 amino acids. The CDR3 protein is CASSPPLAGDYEQYF. The CDR3 DNA reads TGTGCCAGCAGCCCCCCCCTAGCGGGAGATTACGAGCAGTACTTC.

V gene TRBV5-1 combines with J gene TRBJ2-7, with 7 bases identical to TRBD1. Germline V gives CDR1 SGHRS, CDR2 YFSETQ. Losses at the gene ends were 2 bases for V and 5 bases for J; bases not matched to a gene: 10. This CDR3 is 15 amino acids long. For the CDR3, the DNA is TGCGCCAGCAGCTTCACGACAGGGATAGTGGACGAGCAGTACTTC. It translates to CASSFTTGIVDEQYF. Looking up the rest from reference TRBV5-1 and TRBJ2-7 gives the full variable domain: KAGVTQTPRYLIKTRGQQVTLSCSPISGHRSVSWYQQTPGQGLQFLFEYFSETQRNKGNFPGRFSGRQFSNSRSEMNVSTLELGDSALYLCASSFTTGIVDEQYFGPGTRLTVT.

The chain uses TRBV7-9 and TRBJ2-2; D remains unclear. CDR1 and CDR2 (germline): SEHNR, FQNEAQ (reference sequence). The CDR3 runs 16 residues. V gave up 0 bases and J gave up 5 bases, with 13 bases separating them. The CDR3 coding sequence is TGTGCCAGCAGCTTAGCCGACGTGGGGTGGACCGGGGAGCTGTTTTTT. Translation gives CASSLADVGWTGELFF.